Sequencing of this TCR beta chain was carried out in a study of Graves' ophthalmopathy and Graves' hyperthyroidism (dated by TCRdb to 2016 to 2018). The study in broad terms: Stable hyperthyroidism was defined as no progression to ophthalmopathy within 18 months of follow-up. To tell Graves' ophthalmopathy apart from Graves' hyperthyroidism, and to predict which patients would progress to ophthalmopathy, the study relied on TCR beta repertoire signatures. In total, 135 blood samples were TCR-sequenced: some 40 ophthalmopathy, under 85 hyperthyroidism and approximately 17 hyperthyroidism-to-ophthalmopathy patients. A discovery set of 100 or so patients (more than 40 ophthalmopathy, approximately 58 stable hyperthyroidism) was enrolled to explore V-J signatures distinguishing ophthalmopathy from hyperthyroidism. For independent validation, a separate cohort was made up of roughly 19 hyperthyroidism patients plus 17 patients who later progressed from hyperthyroidism to ophthalmopathy. T-cell repertoires of thyroid tissue and blood were compared in more than 5 hyperthyroidism patients. Following sample collection, hyperthyroidism patients were given methimazole at a starting dose of 30 mg daily, and ophthalmopathy patients were given high-dose intravenous methylprednisolone.

This clonotype turned up a few times. Its antigen target is currently unknown. No much larger clonotype is one base removed from it; base qualities were not supplied. The research as a whole found: In cross-validation, the 13-signature model distinguished ophthalmopathy from stable hyperthyroidism with about 88% sensitivity and roughly 81% specificity, and in the test set the corresponding values were about 80% and 75%. Sample size was not predetermined statistically, and investigators were not blinded to group allocation. Most of the expanded thyroid clonotypes with a frequency above 0.001 were also detected in blood, and it was suggested that the thyroid immune response may be reflected by blood repertoires. In validation, the model predicted ophthalmopathy progression with more than 55% sensitivity and around 72% specificity; more than ten predicted patients were CT-confirmed with GO in a median of approximately 6.2 months.

For repertoire sequencing, TCR beta CDR3 regions were amplified from RNA transcripts. A first-round RT-PCR used HTBI primers with the Qiagen OneStep RT-PCR kit, followed by a second-round multiplex PCR, size selection and purification. The libraries underwent paired-end sequencing with 100 bp reads on an Illumina HiSeq2000. In the authors' own workflow: SOAPnuke was used for read processing, and reads with adapters, uncalled bases, a mean Phred below 15, or no exact constant-primer or identifier match were discarded. COPE v1.2.5 was used to merge high-quality paired reads. Unique nucleotide sequences were defined as clonotypes and aligned to IMGT TRB V, D and J references using MiTCR v1.1. Only V-J combinations with frequency above 0.0001 were analysed, covering approximately 99% of repertoires. For each V-J combination, a TCR clonal expansion and chaos score was defined as F50 clonal expansion divided by the chaos observed in the TCRdist matrix. Welch's t-statistics and random forest were used to narrow the features down to around 12 V-J combinations, which were then fed into a naive Bayes classifier. The similarity between thyroid and blood repertoires was quantified using the Morisita-Horn index. TCRdb passed the public sequencing reads through fastp at Q25 and MiXCR, retaining productive beta sequences. Under each unique CDR3 protein, matching rows form one entry showing the most common genes and DNA. TCRdb's processing, not the study's, gives the V and J calls here. This sample comprises over a million distinct CDR3 sequences, 35% to 40% of them detected only once. 8.5% to 14% of the sample is in the top ten clones.

The hyperthyroidism patients were 18 to 65 years old and newly diagnosed, with a disease duration of less than 2 months. Patients with other autoimmune diseases, uncontrolled infections, pregnancy or lactation were excluded from the study. Diagnosis relied on clinical symptoms, serum thyroxine, TRAb, thyroid ultrasound and orbital computed tomography. Total RNA was extracted with Trizol reagent and quality-checked on an Agilent 2100 Bioanalyzer. Here V drops 0 bases and J drops 4 bases, and the junction holds 7 bases not matched to any gene. Sequences MNHEY (CDR1) and SVGAGI (CDR2) are obtained from the germline V gene. From cysteine to phenylalanine, the CDR3 is 16 amino acids long. Just the 48-base CDR3 DNA is kept, in frame starting at base 1.

This clonotype originated in an adult man with Graves' hyperthyroidism. Sequencing input: peripheral blood or thyroid tissue (not recorded which). The chain links TRBV6-5 with TRBJ2-7; TRBD1 agrees with 9 junctional bases. The CDR3 region reads CASSYSRDRALYEQYF. The DNA is TGTGCCAGCAGTTACTCCCGGGACAGGGCTCTATACGAGCAGTACTTC.